A single sample is the source of the 3 T cell receptor beta chains below, sequenced in a study of T cells after yellow fever vaccination. TCRdb used MiXCR to reprocess the 5' RACE reads, holding one entry per CDR3 protein. The sample holds 500,000 to 650,000 distinct CDR3 sequences, 9% to 15% seen once. The specimen comprised PBMCs, sampled on the day of the yellow fever booster vaccination. All receptors derive from a man aged 25 to 40 who received the YFV17D yellow fever vaccine.

This chain joins TRBV7-2 and TRBJ1-4; D call uncertain. Germline CDR1 and CDR2: SGHTA and FQGNSA. Trimming left V 7 bases short and J 4 bases short, with 19 bases between. The CDR3 consists of 16 residues. The CDR3 DNA follows: TGTGCCAGCACCCCCTCGGGAGGAGGTTATAATGAAAAACTGTTTTTT. It translates to CASTPSGGGYNEKLFF.

V gene TRBV6-2 or TRBV6-3 combines with J gene TRBJ2-7; 9 nucleotides line up with TRBD2. Unmatched junction bases numbered 10, after V lost 6 bases and J lost 7 bases. Germline V gives CDR1 MNHEY, CDR2 SVGEGT. The CDR3 extends over 14 amino acids. The CDR3: CASSEAAGGLEQYF. CDR3 sequence (DNA): TGTGCCAGCAGCGAGGCAGCGGGAGGTTTAGAGCAGTACTTC.

The chain carries TRBV6-2 or TRBV6-3 and TRBJ2-1; D may be TRBD2 (6 bases). CDR1 is MNHEY and CDR2 is SVGEGT in the germline V gene. CDR3 length equals 15 residues. The V end was cut by 7 bases, the J end by 7 bases, with 20 bases between. CDR3 DNA: TGTGCCAGCAATTCGGGACTTCTTAAAGTTAATGAGCAGTTCTTC. Translating gives CASNSGLLKVNEQFF.